The T cell receptor (beta chain) under discussion was sequenced for a study of T-cell reconstitution after alpha-beta-depleted transplantation in children. Preparing the TCRbeta library involved the use of unique molecular identifiers. TCRdb reprocessed the PCR reads with MiXCR, giving one entry per CDR3 protein. The top ten clones hold 0.79% of a sample with roughly 670,000 distinct CDR3 sequences, less than 15% of them seen once. This clonotype was counted many times. The V and J ends lost 2 bases and 3 bases, in that order; junction bases with no gene match: 0. Germline V lookup: CDR1 MNHEY, CDR2 SVGEGT. The CDR3 consists of 15 residues.

This clonotype was obtained from a girl aged 2 to 10 with congenital amegakaryocytic thrombocytopenia, due to receive a stem cell transplant. The V gene is TRBV6-2 or TRBV6-3, the J gene TRBJ2-1, with 11 bases fitting TRBD2. The sequencing here drew on PBMCs, taken before TCRalphabeta/CD19-depleted stem cell transplant. CDR3 DNA: TGTGCCAGCAGTTACACTAGCGGGAGCTACAATGAGCAGTTCTTC. Its translation: CASSYTSGSYNEQFF.